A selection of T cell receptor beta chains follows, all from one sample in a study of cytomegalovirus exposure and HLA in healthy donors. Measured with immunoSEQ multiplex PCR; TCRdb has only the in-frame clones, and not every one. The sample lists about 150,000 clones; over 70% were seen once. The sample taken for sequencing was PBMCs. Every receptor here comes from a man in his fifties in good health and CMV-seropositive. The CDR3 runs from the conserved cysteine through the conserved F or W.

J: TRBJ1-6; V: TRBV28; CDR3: CASSSGRERSPLHF
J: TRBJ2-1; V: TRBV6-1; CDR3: CASSERGGPYNEQFF
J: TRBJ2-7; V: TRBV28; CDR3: CASSATSSYEQYF
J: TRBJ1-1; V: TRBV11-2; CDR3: CASSLEGTGTEAFF
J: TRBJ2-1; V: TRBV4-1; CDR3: CASSQAPSGGVDEQFF
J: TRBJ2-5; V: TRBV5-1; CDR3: CASSLAQTPSRTQYF
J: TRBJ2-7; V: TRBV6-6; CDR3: CASTPAGPLSYEQYF
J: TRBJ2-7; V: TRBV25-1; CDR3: CASSPVAGAGEQYF
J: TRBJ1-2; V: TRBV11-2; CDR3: CASSTAARGYTF
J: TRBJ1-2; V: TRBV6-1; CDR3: CASSAGTGSPYGYTF
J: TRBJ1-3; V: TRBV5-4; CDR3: CASSLGVTGNTIYF
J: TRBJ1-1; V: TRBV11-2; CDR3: CASSDRTWGSVGDTEAFF
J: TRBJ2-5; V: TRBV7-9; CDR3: CASSLQGETQYF
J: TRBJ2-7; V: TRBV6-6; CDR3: CASSYRGSYEQYF
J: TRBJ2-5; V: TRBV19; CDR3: CASSTTGTGVSRETQYF
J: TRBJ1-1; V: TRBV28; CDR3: CASTREGEAFF
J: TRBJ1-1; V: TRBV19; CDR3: CASKVRGNTEAFF
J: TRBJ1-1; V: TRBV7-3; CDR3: CASSFSQFTEAFF
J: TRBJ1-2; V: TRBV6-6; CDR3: CASSQLTGGGGYTF
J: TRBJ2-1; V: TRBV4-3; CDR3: CASHRDRVPSSYNEQFF
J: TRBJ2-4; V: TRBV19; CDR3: CASSILAGVAKNIQYF
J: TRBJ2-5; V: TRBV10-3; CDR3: CAISPGGQETQYF
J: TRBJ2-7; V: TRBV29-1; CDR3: CSVRTSGTGEQYF
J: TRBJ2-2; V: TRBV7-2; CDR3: CASSLRAGGNTGELFF
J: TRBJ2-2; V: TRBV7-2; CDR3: CASSRAPTGRVTGELFF
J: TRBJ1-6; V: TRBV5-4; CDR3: CASSLSGTDNSPLHF
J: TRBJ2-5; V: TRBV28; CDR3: CASSLVGTGGGRETQYF
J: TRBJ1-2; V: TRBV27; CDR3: CASSSPWGDGYTF
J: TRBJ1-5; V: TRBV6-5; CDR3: CASNKGAWSNQPQHF
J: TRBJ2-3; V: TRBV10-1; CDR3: CASSAGSADTQYF
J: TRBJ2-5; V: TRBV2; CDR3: CASGPGRGRETQYF
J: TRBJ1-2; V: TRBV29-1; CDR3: CSVDRTGNSKGYTF
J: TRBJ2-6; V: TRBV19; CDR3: CASSRGQGGSGANVLTF
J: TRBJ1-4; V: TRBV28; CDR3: CASSLPGATNEKLFF
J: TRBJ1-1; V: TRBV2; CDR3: CASSAEGAGTEAFF
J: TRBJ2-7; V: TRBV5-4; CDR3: CASSAGASYEQYF